The rows below give T cell receptor beta chains drawn from one sample of a study of blood T cell repertoires in COVID-19. Assay used: immunoSEQ multiplex PCR; TCRdb lists only in-frame clones, some missing. Of under 250,000 clones in the sample, around four fifths were seen once. The sequencing sample was made of peripheral blood. These receptors all come from a man aged 40-49 years with active or convalescent COVID-19. Each CDR3 is given with its conserved first and last residue. Each record gives: D gene, J gene, CDR3 length, clone size, V gene, CDR3 DNA, CDR3 protein. D genes are given only for firm matches. Clone size appears in some rows only: once, few, many, or a class for an expanded clone.

d_gene: NA
j_gene: TRBJ2-7
len: 20
abundance: NA
v_gene: TRBV21-1
CDR3nt: TGTGCCAGCAGCAAAGAACCGCAGGACAGGGGGCAGAGTTGGGCCTACGAGCAGTACTTC
CDR3aa: CASSKEPQDRGQSWAYEQYF

d_gene: TRBD1
j_gene: TRBJ1-6
len: 15
abundance: NA
v_gene: TRBV4-1
CDR3nt: TGCGCCAGCAGCCAAGGACAGGGGCCTAATTCACCCCTCCACTTT
CDR3aa: CASSQGQGPNSPLHF

d_gene: NA
j_gene: TRBJ1-5
len: 14
abundance: NA
v_gene: TRBV6-1
CDR3nt: TGTGCCAGCAGTGAAGTTCCCGGAGGGCAGCCCCAGCATTTT
CDR3aa: CASSEVPGGQPQHF

d_gene: TRBD1
j_gene: TRBJ2-1
len: 12
abundance: NA
v_gene: TRBV7-9
CDR3nt: TGTGCCAGCAGCTCACAGGGGGCTGAGCAGTTCTTC
CDR3aa: CASSSQGAEQFF

d_gene: NA
j_gene: TRBJ2-1
len: 18
abundance: few
v_gene: TRBV9
CDR3nt: TGTGCCAGCAGCGTATCTCCAGGGTTGTTCCGCTCCTACAATGAGCAGTTCTTC
CDR3aa: CASSVSPGLFRSYNEQFF

d_gene: NA
j_gene: TRBJ1-1
len: 14
abundance: NA
v_gene: TRBV3-1/TRBV3-2
CDR3nt: TGTGCCAGCAGCCATGAGGGGGAGAACACTGAAGCTTTCTTT
CDR3aa: CASSHEGENTEAFF

d_gene: NA
j_gene: TRBJ2-2
len: 14
abundance: NA
v_gene: TRBV6-5
CDR3nt: TGTGCCAGCAGTTACTCCGGGAGCAACGGGGAGCTGTTTTTT
CDR3aa: CASSYSGSNGELFF

d_gene: TRBD2
j_gene: TRBJ2-7
len: 18
abundance: NA
v_gene: TRBV4-3
CDR3nt: TGCGCCAGCAGCCAAGAGTTGGGACTAGCGGGGGCCTCCTACGAGCAGTACTTC
CDR3aa: CASSQELGLAGASYEQYF

d_gene: TRBD1
j_gene: TRBJ2-6
len: 16
abundance: once
v_gene: TRBV5-1
CDR3nt: TGCGCCAGCAGCTCGCAGGGGGCGGGTGGGGCCAACGTCCTGACTTTC
CDR3aa: CASSSQGAGGANVLTF

d_gene: NA
j_gene: TRBJ1-2
len: 11
abundance: NA
v_gene: TRBV30
CDR3nt: TGTGCCTGGAGCTACGTCTATGGCTACACCTTC
CDR3aa: CAWSYVYGYTF

d_gene: TRBD1
j_gene: TRBJ2-7
len: 16
abundance: NA
v_gene: TRBV7-2
CDR3nt: TGTGCCAGCAGCTCGACAGGGGGCGTGAGGACCTACGAGCAGTACTTC
CDR3aa: CASSSTGGVRTYEQYF

d_gene: TRBD1
j_gene: TRBJ1-3
len: 16
abundance: NA
v_gene: TRBV6-2/TRBV6-3
CDR3nt: TGTGCCAGCAGTGCCCCCCGGACAGGGACTGGAAACACCATATATTTT
CDR3aa: CASSAPRTGTGNTIYF

d_gene: NA
j_gene: TRBJ1-2
len: 13
abundance: once
v_gene: TRBV27
CDR3nt: TGTGCCAGCAGTTTCGGCGGTAACTATGGCTACACCTTC
CDR3aa: CASSFGGNYGYTF